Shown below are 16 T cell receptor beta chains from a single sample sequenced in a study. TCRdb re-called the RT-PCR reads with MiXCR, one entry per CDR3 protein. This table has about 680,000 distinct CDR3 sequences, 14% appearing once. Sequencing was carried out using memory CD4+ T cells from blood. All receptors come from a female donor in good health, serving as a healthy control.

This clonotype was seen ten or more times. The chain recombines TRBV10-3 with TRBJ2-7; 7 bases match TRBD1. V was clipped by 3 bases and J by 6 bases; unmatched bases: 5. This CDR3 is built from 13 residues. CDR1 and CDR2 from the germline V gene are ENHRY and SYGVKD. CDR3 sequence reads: CAISDRGSIEQYF. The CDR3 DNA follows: TGTGCCATCAGTGACAGGGGGAGTATCGAGCAGTACTTC.

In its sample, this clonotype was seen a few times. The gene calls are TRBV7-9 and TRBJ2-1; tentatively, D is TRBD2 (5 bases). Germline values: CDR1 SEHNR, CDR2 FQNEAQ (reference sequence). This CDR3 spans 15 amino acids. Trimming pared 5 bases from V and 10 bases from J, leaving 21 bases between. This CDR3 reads CASSPPDAGAGEQFF. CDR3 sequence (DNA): TGTGCCAGCAGCCCCCCCGACGCGGGCGCCGGCGAGCAGTTCTTC.

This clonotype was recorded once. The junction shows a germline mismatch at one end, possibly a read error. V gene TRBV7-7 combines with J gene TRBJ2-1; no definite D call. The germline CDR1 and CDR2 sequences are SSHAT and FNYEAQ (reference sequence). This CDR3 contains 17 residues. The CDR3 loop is CASSLGYSRRSGNKQFF. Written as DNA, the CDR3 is TGTGCTAGCAGCTTAGGGTATAGCAGGAGAAGTGGAAATAAGCAGTTCTTC.

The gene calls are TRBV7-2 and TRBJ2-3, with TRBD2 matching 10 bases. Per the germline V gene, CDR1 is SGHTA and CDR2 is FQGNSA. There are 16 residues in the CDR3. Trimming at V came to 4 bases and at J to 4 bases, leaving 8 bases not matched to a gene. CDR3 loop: CASSSGIAGGADTQYF. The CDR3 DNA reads TGTGCCAGCAGCTCCGGTATAGCGGGGGGTGCAGATACGCAGTATTTT.

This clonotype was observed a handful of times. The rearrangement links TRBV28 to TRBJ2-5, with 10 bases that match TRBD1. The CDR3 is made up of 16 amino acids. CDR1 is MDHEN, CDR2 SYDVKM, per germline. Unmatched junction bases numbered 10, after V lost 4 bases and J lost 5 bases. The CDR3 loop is CASSSRTGGGHETQYF. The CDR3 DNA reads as TGTGCCAGCAGTTCCCGGACAGGGGGAGGACACGAGACCCAGTACTTC.

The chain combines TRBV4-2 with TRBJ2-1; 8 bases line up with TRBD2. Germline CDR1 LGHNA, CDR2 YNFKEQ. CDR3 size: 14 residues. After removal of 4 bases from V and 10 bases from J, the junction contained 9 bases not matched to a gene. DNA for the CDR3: TGTGCCAGCAGCCCCCAGCGGGAGTCAGAAGAGCAGTTCTTC. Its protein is CASSPQRESEEQFF.

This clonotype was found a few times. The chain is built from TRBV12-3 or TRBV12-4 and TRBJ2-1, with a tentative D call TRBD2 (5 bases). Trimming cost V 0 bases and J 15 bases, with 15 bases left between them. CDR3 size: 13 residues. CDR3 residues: CASSLAYGEWVFF. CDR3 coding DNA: TGTGCCAGCAGTTTAGCGTACGGGGAGTGGGTGTTCTTC.

CDR3 nucleotide sequence: TGTGCCAGCAGCCAAGGAGGCGGGGCACTCTCTGGGGCCAACGTCCTGACTTTC. Translating it yields CASSQGGGALSGANVLTF. This rearrangement joins TRBV3-1 to TRBJ2-6; the D gene is possibly TRBD2 (6 bases). The CDR3 is 18 residues long. Per the germline V gene, CDR1 is LGHDT and CDR2 is YNNKEL (reference sequence). Trimming stripped 1 base from V and 0 bases from J, with 13 bases between.

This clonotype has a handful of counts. CDR3 bases: TGTGCCAGTTCGAAGGGGGGGGCAAAGATGGTTGAGCAGTTCTTC. Residues: CASSKGGAKMVEQFF. The V and J genes are TRBV9 and TRBJ2-1, with D perhaps matching TRBD2 (7 bases). The ends were cut back, 8 bases at V and 9 bases at J, with 24 bases in the middle. Per germline, CDR1 SGDLS and CDR2 YYNGEE. CDR3 length: 15 residues.

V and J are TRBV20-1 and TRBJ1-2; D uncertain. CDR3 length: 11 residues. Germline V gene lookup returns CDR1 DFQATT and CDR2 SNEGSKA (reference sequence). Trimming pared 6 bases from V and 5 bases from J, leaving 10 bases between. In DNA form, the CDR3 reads TGCAGTGCCCTTACAGATTATGGCTACACCTTC. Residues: CSALTDYGYTF.

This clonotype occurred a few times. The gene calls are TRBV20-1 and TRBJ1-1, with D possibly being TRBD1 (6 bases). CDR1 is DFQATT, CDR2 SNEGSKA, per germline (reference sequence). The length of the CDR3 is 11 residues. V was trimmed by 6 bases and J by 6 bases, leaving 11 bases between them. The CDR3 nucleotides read TGCAGTGCGGCGAGGGGGTCTGAAGCTTTCTTT. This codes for CSAARGSEAFF.

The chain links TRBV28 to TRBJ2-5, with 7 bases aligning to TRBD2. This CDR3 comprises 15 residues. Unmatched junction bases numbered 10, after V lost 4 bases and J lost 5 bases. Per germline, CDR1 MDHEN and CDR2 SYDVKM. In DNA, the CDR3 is TGTGCCAGCAGTTCCGTGGGGAGGGAGGTCGAGACCCAGTACTTC. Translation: CASSSVGREVETQYF.

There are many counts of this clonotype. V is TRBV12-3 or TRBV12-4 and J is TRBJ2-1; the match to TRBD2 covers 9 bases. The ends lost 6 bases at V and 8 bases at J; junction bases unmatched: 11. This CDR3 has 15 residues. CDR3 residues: CASSLGGRAVDEQFF. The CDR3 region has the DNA TGTGCCAGCAGCCTAGGCGGGAGGGCCGTGGATGAGCAGTTCTTC.

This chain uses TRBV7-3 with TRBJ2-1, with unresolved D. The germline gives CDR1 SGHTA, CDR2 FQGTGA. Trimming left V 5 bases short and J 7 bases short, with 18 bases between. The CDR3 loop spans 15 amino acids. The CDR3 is CASSQKVTFRNEQFF. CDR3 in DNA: TGTGCCAGCAGCCAAAAGGTGACATTCCGAAATGAGCAGTTCTTC.

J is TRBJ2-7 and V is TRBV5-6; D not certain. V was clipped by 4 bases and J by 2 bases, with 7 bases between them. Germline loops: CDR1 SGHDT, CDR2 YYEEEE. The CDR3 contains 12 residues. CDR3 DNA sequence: TGTGCCAGCAGCATCTTCGCCTACGAGCAGTACTTC. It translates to CASSIFAYEQYF. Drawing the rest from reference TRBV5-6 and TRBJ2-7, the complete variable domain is DAGVTQSPTHLIKTRGQQVTLRCSPKSGHDTVSWYQQALGQGPQFIFQYYEEEERQRGNFPDRFSGHQFPNYSSELNVNALLLGDSALYLCASSIFAYEQYFGPGTRLTVT.

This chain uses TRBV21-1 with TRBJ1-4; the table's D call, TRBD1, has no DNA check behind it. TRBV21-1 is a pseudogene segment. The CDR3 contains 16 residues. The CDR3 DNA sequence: TGTGCCAGCAGCAAAAGCACAGGGCCGATGAAGGAAAAACTGTTTTTT. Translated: CASSKSTGPMKEKLFF.